Each of the 9 T cell receptor beta chains below was sequenced from the same sample in a study of blood T cell repertoires in COVID-19 (TCRdb year 2020). Libraries were made using the immunoSEQ multiplex PCR assay. TCRdb re-hosts the immuneACCESS table, in-frame sequences only. Its copies lack some clones; in the studies checked, an unresolved V gene accounts for under half of them, and the cause for the rest is not known. This sample lists over 45,000 clones; 91% were detected once. The ten most abundant clones make up approximately 8.1% of the sample. The specimen sequenced was peripheral blood. The receptors were sampled from a human donor in a cohort sampled during active COVID-19.

The chain uses TRBV6-5 and TRBJ2-3, with 7 bases matching TRBD2. The germline gives CDR1 MNHEY, CDR2 SVGAGI. This CDR3 comprises 14 residues. V shed 9 bases, J shed 3 bases, and the junction held 9 bases outside the gene matches. The DNA for the CDR3 is TGTGCCAGTCGGGACTACCGTGGTACAGATACGCAGTATTTT. This translates into CASRDYRGTDTQYF.

This chain links TRBV10-3 with TRBJ2-3, with D maybe TRBD2 (5 bases). Germline lookup yields CDR1 ENHRY and CDR2 SYGVKD. The CDR3 loop spans 15 amino acids. V lost 10 bases and J lost 2, with 19 bases in between. CDR3 nucleotide sequence: TGTGCCACTTATTCCTCAGGACTTTACACAGATACGCAGTATTTT. It translates to CATYSSGLYTDTQYF.

The chain is built from TRBV2 and TRBJ2-1; 10 nucleotides align to TRBD1. This CDR3 is 14 amino acids long. V shed 8 bases and J 2 bases; nucleotides not matched to a gene: 3. The germline V gene encodes CDR1 SNHLY and CDR2 FYNNEI. The CDR3 region is CASSGQGPYNEQFF. CDR3 coding DNA: TGTGCCAGCTCGGGACAGGGGCCCTACAATGAGCAGTTCTTC.

The V and J genes are TRBV3-1 (or the pseudogene TRBV3-2) and TRBJ1-1; 8 bases are shared with TRBD1. This CDR3 contains 14 residues. CDR1 is LGHDT, CDR2 YNNKEL, per germline (reference sequence). The J segment lost 6 bases and the V segment lost 7 bases, leaving 10 bases of the junction unmatched. The CDR3, as DNA: TGTGCCAGCAACGTCCAGGGGGCGTCGGCTGAAGCTTTCTTT. This gives the protein CASNVQGASAEAFF.

V and J are TRBV7-9 and TRBJ2-5; D ambiguous. Trimming stripped 1 base from V and 9 bases from J, with 15 bases between. Germline CDR1 is SEHNR and CDR2 is FQNEAQ (reference sequence). This CDR3 is built from 14 residues. The CDR3, as DNA: TGTGCCAGCAGCTTAGGCTCCCCTTATGGAGCCCAGTACTTC. This sequence encodes CASSLGSPYGAQYF.

Remarks on this clone: The junction and the germline gene differ at one end; a read error may be behind it. The gene calls are TRBV7-7 and TRBJ2-2; 15 bases are a match to TRBD2. Germline lookup yields CDR1 SSHAT and CDR2 FNYEAQ (reference sequence). This CDR3 comprises 21 residues. CDR3 sequence: CASSPTPNGLAGGPKSGELFF. The CDR3 DNA reads as TGTGCTAGCAGCCCGACCCCCAATGGACTAGCGGGAGGGCCTAAGTCCGGGGAGCTGTTTTTT.

The rearrangement links TRBV3-1 (or the pseudogene TRBV3-2) to TRBJ1-1; D remains unclear. V was cut by 0 bases and J by 7 bases, with 12 bases left in between. This CDR3 is 14 amino acids long. Per the germline V gene, CDR1 is LGHDT and CDR2 is YNNKEL (reference sequence). DNA of the CDR3: TGTGCCAGCAGCCAAGACAGCGGGCCAGGTGAAGCTTTCTTT. Its protein product is CASSQDSGPGEAFF.

The rearrangement joins TRBV12-3 or TRBV12-4 to TRBJ2-1; D call uncertain. There are 13 residues in the CDR3. V was pared by 1 base and J by 3 bases, with 4 bases between. In DNA, the CDR3 is TGTGCCAGCAGTTTAGGCAGCTACAATGAGCAGTTCTTC. Its translation: CASSLGSYNEQFF.

This clone occurred a few times. The chain recombines TRBV4-1 with TRBJ2-1, with 9 bases that match TRBD1. The CDR3 spans 14 residues. Germline CDR1 and CDR2: MGHRA and YSYEKL. V shed 6 bases, J shed 7 bases, and the junction held 7 bases outside the gene matches. The CDR3 reads CASRVQGAGNEQFF. The CDR3 coding sequence is TGCGCCAGCAGGGTACAGGGGGCTGGGAATGAGCAGTTCTTC.